The 5 T cell receptor beta chains presented below share a single source sample, sequenced in a study of T cells in Graves' hyperthyroidism and ophthalmopathy. RNA transcripts provided the source from which TCR beta CDR3 regions were amplified. With the HTBI primer set, the TCR CDR3 went through a first round of RT-PCR. One entry per CDR3 protein, called by TCRdb with MiXCR from the multiplex PCR reads. The data show about 540,000 distinct CDR3 sequences, about 43% seen once. Specimen: peripheral blood or thyroid tissue (not recorded which). The receptors here all came from a woman aged 18 to 35 with Graves' hyperthyroidism.

This clonotype was observed once. This may be a read error: a much more frequent sequence differs by one nucleotide. The CDR3 does not end in the conserved phenylalanine or tryptophan, so this is likely a read error. The chain joins TRBV7-2 to TRBJ2-2, with TRBD2 matching over 16 bases. Germline lookup yields CDR1 SGHTA and CDR2 FQGNSA. There are 19 residues in the CDR3. V shed 5 bases and J 4 bases; nucleotides not matched to a gene: 10. The CDR3 DNA is TGTGCCAGCAGCCAACCGGGACTAGCGGGAGGGCCTGCCACCGGGGAGCTGTTTTCT. It is translated as CASSQPGLAGGPATGELFS.

This clonotype showed up many times. V and J are TRBV30 and TRBJ1-5, with D possibly matching TRBD1 (6 bases). Trimming left V 0 bases short and J 6 bases short, with 9 bases between. Germline V gene lookup returns CDR1 GTSNPN and CDR2 SVGIG (reference sequence). The CDR3 runs to 13 residues. The CDR3 DNA sequence: TGTGCCTGGAGTGTCAGGGGAGGTCAGCCCCAGCATTTT. Encoded protein: CAWSVRGGQPQHF.

This clonotype was seen ten or more times. The genes are TRBV4-1 and TRBJ2-7, with TRBD1 identical over 8 bases. The CDR3 spans 15 residues. CDR1 and CDR2 from the germline V gene are MGHRA and YSYEKL. Trimming took 3 bases from V and 3 from J; bases not matched to a gene: 7. CDR3 sequence: CASSQTGQENYEQYF. The CDR3 DNA is TGCGCCAGCAGCCAGACGGGACAGGAGAACTACGAGCAGTACTTC.

This clonotype was seen just once. The missing conserved phenylalanine or tryptophan at the end of this CDR3 makes a read error likely. The DNA is left out, because the CDR3 cannot be placed on it with certainty; the CDR3 is given as TCRdb lists it. The chain is built from TRBV7-8 and TRBJ2-7; TRBD2 is the table's D call and was not checked against the DNA. Germline-derived CDR1 and CDR2 are SGHVS and FQNEAQ. The CDR3 is 10 residues long, counting both termini. The CDR3: CASSHRGLAG.

The chain links TRBV7-3 to TRBJ1-5; 9 bases align to TRBD1. Trimming removed 4 bases from V and 5 bases from J; junction bases left unmatched: 18. The CDR3 totals 19 residues. The germline gives CDR1 SGHTA, CDR2 FQGTGA. The CDR3 sequence: CASSSKTNTGTGFDQPQHF. The CDR3 nucleotides are TGTGCCAGCAGCTCTAAAACGAACACCGGGACAGGGTTCGATCAGCCCCAGCATTTT.